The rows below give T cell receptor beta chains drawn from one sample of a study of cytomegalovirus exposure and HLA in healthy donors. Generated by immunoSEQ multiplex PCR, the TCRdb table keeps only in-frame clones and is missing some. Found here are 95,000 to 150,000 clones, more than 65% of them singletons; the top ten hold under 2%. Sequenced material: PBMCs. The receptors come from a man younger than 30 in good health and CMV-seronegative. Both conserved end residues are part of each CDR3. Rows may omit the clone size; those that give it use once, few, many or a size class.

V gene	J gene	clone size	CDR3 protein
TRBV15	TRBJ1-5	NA	CATSSDSARDQPQHF
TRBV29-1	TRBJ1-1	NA	CSVVLSTEAFF
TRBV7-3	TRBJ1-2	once	CASSLRDTPNYGYTF
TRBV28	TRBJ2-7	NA	CASSLRGYEQYF
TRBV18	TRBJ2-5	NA	CASSPGAGETQYF
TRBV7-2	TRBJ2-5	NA	CASSLGTSGGAGETQYF
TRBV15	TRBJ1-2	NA	CATSGYRVDYGYTF
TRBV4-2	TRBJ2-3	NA	CASSLGGLAGDRDTQYF
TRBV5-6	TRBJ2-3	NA	CASSLALTSTDTQYF
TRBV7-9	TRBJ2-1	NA	CASSLIEDMYNEQFF
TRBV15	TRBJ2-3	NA	CATSRTSGGTDTQYF
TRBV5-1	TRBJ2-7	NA	CASRWTGGSYEQYF
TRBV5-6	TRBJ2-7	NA	CASSLSVYEQYF
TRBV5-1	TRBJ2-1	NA	CASSITSGGVNEQFF
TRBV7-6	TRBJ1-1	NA	CASSLTGGGNTEAFF
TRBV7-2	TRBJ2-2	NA	CASSLRPGTTNTGELFF
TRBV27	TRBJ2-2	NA	CASSGQGLIGELFF
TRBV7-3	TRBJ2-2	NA	CASSLTSTGELFF
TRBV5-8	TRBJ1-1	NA	CASSPYRVEDTEAFF
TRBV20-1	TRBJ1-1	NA	CRVYRGTEAFF
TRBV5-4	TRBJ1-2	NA	CASSLSGLGLNYGYTF
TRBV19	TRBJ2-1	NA	CATQTRLAGPISYNEQFF